This passage covers 29 T cell receptor beta chains from one sample sequenced in a study of blood T cell repertoires in COVID-19. Only in-frame clones appear in the TCRdb table, and some are missing; sequencing was by immunoSEQ multiplex PCR. The sample has about 140,000 clones, 77% seen once. The sequencing input was peripheral blood. The origin of the receptors is a woman aged 45 to 65 with active or convalescent COVID-19.

The chain links TRBV2 to TRBJ2-3, with D maybe TRBD2 (5 bases). Germline CDR1 and CDR2: SNHLY and FYNNEI. This CDR3 has 13 amino acids. Trimming pared 5 bases from V and 2 bases from J, leaving 8 bases between. CDR3 residues: CASSLTNTDTQYF. Written as DNA, the CDR3 is TGTGCCAGCAGTTTGACTAACACAGATACGCAGTATTTT.

V is TRBV4-2 and J is TRBJ2-5, with 8 positions matching TRBD2. Germline assignment: CDR1 LGHNA and CDR2 YNFKEQ. The CDR3 length is 16 residues. The junction had 5 bases not matched to a gene; V was cut back by 0 bases and J by 2 bases. The DNA for the CDR3 is TGTGCCAGCAGCCAAGATTGGGCTAGCGGGCAAGAGACCCAGTACTTC. Protein product: CASSQDWASGQETQYF.

The chain is built from TRBV3-1 (or the pseudogene TRBV3-2) and TRBJ2-2; D is uncertain. V shed 0 bases and J shed 3 bases, with 5 bases lying between them. Germline V CDR1 and CDR2: LGHDT, YNNKEL (reference sequence). The CDR3 loop spans 14 amino acids. The chain's CDR3 is CASSQDLYTGELFF. The CDR3 DNA reads TGTGCCAGCAGCCAAGATCTTTACACCGGGGAGCTGTTTTTT.

This clone occurred many times. The chain couples TRBV4-2 to TRBJ1-5; D unresolved. Germline-derived CDR1 and CDR2 are LGHNA and YNFKEQ. V was cut by 2 bases and J by 4 bases, with 12 bases left in between. The CDR3 loop spans 15 amino acids. The CDR3 region has the DNA TGTGCCAGCAGCCAATTCGACGCGGCGAATCAGCCCCAGCATTTT. Translating gives CASSQFDAANQPQHF.

The chain has TRBV28 and TRBJ2-1, with TRBD2 matching over 8 bases. The V gene's germline CDR1 is MDHEN and CDR2 SYDVKM. The V gene end was trimmed by 6 bases and the J gene end by 0 bases; junction bases not matched to a gene: 10. The CDR3 is 17 amino acids. CDR3 coding DNA: TGTGCCAGCAGAACCTCGAGCGCGGGGGGCTCCTACAATGAGCAGTTCTTC. Translating gives CASRTSSAGGSYNEQFF.

The CDR3 DNA follows: TGCGCCAGCAGCTATACCGGGACAGGCTACGAGCAGTACTTC. It codes for CASSYTGTGYEQYF. V and J are TRBV5-1 and TRBJ2-7; 8 bases agree with TRBD1. From germline, CDR1 is SGHRS and CDR2 YFSETQ. V lost 3 bases, J lost 3 bases, and 5 bases stayed unmatched. This CDR3 spans 14 amino acids.

The J gene is TRBJ1-2, the V gene TRBV30; no reliable D call. The CDR3 loop spans 14 amino acids. V was trimmed by 3 bases and J by 4 bases, leaving 15 bases between them. CDR1 is GTSNPN and CDR2 is SVGIG in the germline V gene (reference sequence). CDR3 in amino acids: CAWSPREGVYGYTF. CDR3 DNA: TGTGCCTGGAGCCCCCGGGAGGGTGTCTATGGCTACACCTTC.

The chain is built from TRBV5-1 and TRBJ1-1, with TRBD1 matching over 11 bases. The CDR3 sequence is 16 residues long. Trimming removed 4 bases from V and 0 bases from J; junction bases left unmatched: 5. From germline, CDR1 is SGHRS and CDR2 YFSETQ. The CDR3 sequence is CASSPGTGGLNTEAFF. The CDR3 bases are TGCGCCAGCAGCCCTGGGACAGGGGGGCTGAACACTGAAGCTTTCTTT.

The chain recombines TRBV9 with TRBJ2-2; 8 nucleotides align to TRBD2. The CDR3 has 16 residues. Trimming cost V 4 bases and J 7 bases; bases outside gene matches: 12. From germline, CDR1 is SGDLS and CDR2 YYNGEE. For the CDR3, the DNA is TGTGCCAGCAGCCCAGTGGCGGGAGGAGGGGGCGGGGAGCTGTTTTTT. It is translated as CASSPVAGGGGGELFF.

The chain links TRBV29-1 to TRBJ2-1; 13 positions agree with TRBD2. The CDR3 totals 18 residues. With V trimmed by 6 bases and J by 9 bases, 20 bases remained unmatched. Germline CDR1 and CDR2: SQVTM and ANQGSEA. As DNA, the CDR3 is TGCAGCGTCCGACGGGCCCCTGGACTAGCGGGGGCTCAGAGTGAGCAGTTCTTC. This translates into CSVRRAPGLAGAQSEQFF.

The chain has TRBV5-6 and TRBJ2-7; the match to TRBD1 covers 9 bases. This CDR3 contains 14 residues. Germline V CDR1 and CDR2: SGHDT, YYEEEE. V lost 8 bases, J lost 3 bases, and 9 bases stayed unmatched. The CDR3 sequence: CASRVGTGLYEQYF. In DNA, the CDR3 is TGTGCCAGTCGAGTCGGGACAGGGCTCTACGAGCAGTACTTC. The variable domain in full, with the rest retrieved from reference TRBV5-6 and TRBJ2-7, is DAGVTQSPTHLIKTRGQQVTLRCSPKSGHDTVSWYQQALGQGPQFIFQYYEEEERQRGNFPDRFSGHQFPNYSSELNVNALLLGDSALYLCASRVGTGLYEQYFGPGTRLTVT.

This rearrangement joins TRBV6-5 to TRBJ2-4; TRBD1 agrees at 10 bases. The CDR3 runs to 13 residues. Germline CDR1 reads MNHEY; CDR2 reads SVGAGI. J gave up 8 bases and V 8 bases, and 6 bases lay outside the gene matches. The DNA for the CDR3 is TGTGCCAGCTCCGGGACAGGGGTAGACATTCAGTACTTC. It codes for CASSGTGVDIQYF.

This clone was recorded once. The gene calls are TRBV18 and TRBJ2-5; 9 bases are a match to TRBD1. Unmatched junction bases numbered 6, after V lost 5 bases and J lost 2 bases. The length of the CDR3 is 15 residues. Germline CDR1 KGHSH, CDR2 LQKENI. The chain's CDR3 is CASSTPGQGQETQYF. DNA of the CDR3: TGTGCCAGCTCAACCCCGGGACAGGGACAAGAGACCCAGTACTTC.

V gene TRBV7-9 combines with J gene TRBJ2-2; tentatively, D is TRBD1 (5 bases). V was pared by 3 bases and J by 1 base, with 6 bases between. The length of the CDR3 is 14 residues. The germline CDR1 and CDR2 sequences are SEHNR and FQNEAQ (reference sequence). Here the CDR3 DNA reads TGTGCCAGCAGCTTCAGGGTGAACACCGGGGAGCTGTTTTTT. Amino acid sequence: CASSFRVNTGELFF.

This chain connects TRBV27 to TRBJ2-1, with TRBD1 identical over 7 bases. V lost 6 bases to trimming and J lost 4 bases; unmatched junction nucleotides: 6. The CDR3 is 14 amino acids. CDR1 and CDR2 from the germline V gene are MNHEY and SMNVEV (reference sequence). CDR3 in amino acids: CASSPGQPYNEQFF. DNA for the CDR3: TGTGCCAGCAGCCCGGGACAGCCTTACAATGAGCAGTTCTTC.

This sequence joins TRBV6-5 and TRBJ1-1, with a possible D match to TRBD1 (5 bases). CDR3 length: 12 amino acids. Germline V gene sequence: CDR1 MNHEY, CDR2 SVGAGI. The V gene lost 6 bases and the J gene lost 5 bases, with 10 bases spanning the gap. The CDR3 nucleotides read TGTGCCAGCAGCCCAAAGGGGACTGAAGCTTTCTTT. Translating it yields CASSPKGTEAFF.

As concerns this clone: Other DNA sequences of this sample code for an identical CDR3. This chain joins TRBV30 and TRBJ1-6, with TRBD1 matching over 8 bases. The V and J ends lost 4 bases and 9 bases, in that order; junction bases with no gene match: 14. Germline V gives CDR1 GTSNPN, CDR2 SVGIG (reference sequence). This CDR3 region has 16 residues. CDR3 sequence (DNA): TGTGCCTGGAATAAGGGACAGGCAAGTCCGGCTTCACCCCTCCACTTT. This sequence encodes CAWNKGQASPASPLHF.

The J gene is TRBJ1-1, the V gene TRBV5-1; D unclear. With 1 base removed from V and 8 bases from J, the gap between germline ends came to 12 bases. The CDR3 loop spans 13 amino acids. Germline values: CDR1 SGHRS, CDR2 YFSETQ. CDR3 loop: CASSLLSNSEAFF. The CDR3 nucleotides are TGCGCCAGCAGCTTGCTATCAAATTCAGAAGCTTTCTTT.

J is TRBJ1-5 and V is TRBV6-2 or TRBV6-3, with 10 bases that match TRBD1. The CDR3 length is 14 residues. Per the germline V gene, CDR1 is MNHEY and CDR2 is SVGEGT. Germline trimming cut 6 bases from V and 2 bases from J; bases unmatched to any gene: 1. CDR3: CASSGQGGNQPQHF. CDR3 DNA: TGTGCCAGCAGCGGACAGGGGGGCAATCAGCCCCAGCATTTT.

CDR3 DNA: TGTGCCAGCAGCCCGGGACTAGGGGCGGGTGAGCAGTTCTTC. Its translation is CASSPGLGAGEQFF. The chain recombines TRBV7-3 with TRBJ2-1; TRBD2 aligns across 8 bases. V lost 5 bases and J lost 9; bases outside the gene matches: 9. The CDR3 consists of 14 residues. CDR1 and CDR2 from the germline V gene are SGHTA and FQGTGA.

CDR3 nucleotides: TGTGCCAGCAGCCCTCGTCAGGCAGATACGCAGTATTTT. Protein product: CASSPRQADTQYF. This chain connects TRBV7-6 to TRBJ2-3; no reliable D call. The CDR3 sequence is 13 residues long. Trimming shortened V by 5 bases and J by 4 bases, and 10 bases separated the two germline ends. CDR1 and CDR2 (germline): SGHVS, FNYEAQ.

This clone was observed many times. Other DNA variants within this sample encode the same CDR3. V and J are TRBV11-2 and TRBJ1-1, with D possibly TRBD1 on 6 matching bases. Germline assignment: CDR1 SGHAT and CDR2 FQNNGV. The length of the CDR3 is 13 residues. Trimming removed 5 bases at V and 3 bases at J, with 10 bases between. In nucleotides, the CDR3 is TGTGCCAGCAGCGTACAGGGTTACACTGAAGCTTTCTTT. This encodes CASSVQGYTEAFF. Combining the CDR3 with reference TRBV11-2 and TRBJ1-1 gives the whole variable domain EAGVAQSPRYKIIEKRQSVAFWCNPISGHATLYWYQQILGQGPKLLIQFQNNGVVDDSQLPKDRFSAERLKGVDSTLKIQPAKLEDSAVYLCASSVQGYTEAFFGQGTRLTVV.

The genes are TRBV5-7 and TRBJ2-7, with D possibly being TRBD1 (5 bases). TRBV5-7 is annotated as an ORF whose role is uncertain. The ends were cut back, 5 bases at V and 2 bases at J, with 11 bases in the middle. This CDR3 region has 13 residues. The CDR3 spells CASRDRETYEQYF. The DNA for the CDR3 is TGTGCCAGCAGAGACAGAGAGACCTACGAGCAGTACTTC.

The chain is built from TRBV5-1 and TRBJ2-7; 8 nucleotides line up with TRBD1. The germline V gene has CDR1 SGHRS and CDR2 YFSETQ. The J segment lost 5 bases and the V segment lost 0 bases, leaving 4 bases of the junction unmatched. The CDR3 spans 14 residues. CDR3 loop: CASSLDGQGNEQYF. The CDR3 DNA is TGCGCCAGCAGCTTGGACGGACAGGGCAACGAGCAGTACTTC.

In the case of this clone: Its ends do not fully match the called genes, so a read error is possible. The chain recombines TRBV29-1 with TRBJ2-5; maybe TRBD2 (6 bases). The length of the CDR3 is 12 residues. Germline lookup yields CDR1 SQVTM and CDR2 ANQGSEA. CDR3 amino acids: CSVEGGGETQYF. The CDR3 DNA reads as TGCAGCGTCGAAGGAGGAGGGGAGACCCAGTACTTC.

This clone showed up just once. The V call is TRBV6-2 or TRBV6-3, the J call TRBJ2-2; the D gene is possibly TRBD1 (5 bases). CDR3 length: 14 residues. Per germline, CDR1 MNHEY and CDR2 SVGEGT. Trimming stripped 6 bases from V and 6 bases from J, with 14 bases between. Here the CDR3 reads CASSRQNRAGELFF. The CDR3 DNA reads TGTGCCAGCAGCCGACAGAATAGGGCCGGGGAGCTGTTTTTT.

J is TRBJ1-5 and V is TRBV2; 10 bases line up with TRBD1. The CDR3 has 16 residues. V dropped 5 bases and J dropped 1; count of bases not matched to a gene: 5. CDR1 and CDR2 from the germline V gene are SNHLY and FYNNEI. CDR3 DNA sequence: TGTGCCAGCAGTTCGGCGGGACAGGGGAGCAATCAGCCCCAGCATTTT. This gives the protein CASSSAGQGSNQPQHF.

The table lists this clone with many counts. The genes are TRBV20-1 and TRBJ1-2; TRBD1 matches 7 bases. Looked up from germline, CDR1 is DFQATT and CDR2 is SNEGSKA (reference sequence). The junction had 4 bases not matched to a gene; V was cut back by 4 bases and J by 14 bases. The CDR3 covers 9 residues. The CDR3 protein is CSAIDRATF. CDR3 DNA sequence: TGCAGTGCTATCGACAGGGCTACCTTC.

CDR3 sequence reads: CASSVGGRGGEQYF. CDR3 bases: TGCGCCAGCAGTGTTGGCGGGAGGGGAGGCGAGCAGTACTTC. This rearrangement joins TRBV10-2 to TRBJ2-7; 9 bases are a match to TRBD2. Germline V lookup: CDR1 WSHSY, CDR2 SAAADI. This CDR3 spans 14 amino acids. The V and J ends lost 4 bases and 6 bases, in that order; junction bases with no gene match: 7.